This T cell receptor beta chain was identified in a study of identifying expanded T cells in peripheral blood. Remarks on this clone: The antigen is undetermined.

General study results and limits: Clone count variance between roughly 2-week samples rose with total template count. Over two and four weeks, about 15 and 19 clones changed, versus around 1.1 between replicates.

The table came from immunoSEQ multiplex PCR; TCRdb's copy has only in-frame clones and leaves some out. The repertoire has about 78,000 clones, about 88% of them found once; the top ten carry about 20%. During the collection period, no donor immune events like infections were recorded. The CDR3 covers 15 residues. V trimming: 2 bases; J trimming: 0 bases; junction bases outside the gene matches: 3. The germline gives CDR1 MNHNS, CDR2 SASEGT. This clonotype originated in a person aged 18-70 years in good health. V gene TRBV6-1 combines with J gene TRBJ1-1; TRBD1 matches 7 bases. Material: blood. The CDR3, as DNA: TGTGCCAGCAGTGAACCGGGACAGCTGAACACTGAAGCTTTCTTT. Protein sequence: CASSEPGQLNTEAFF.